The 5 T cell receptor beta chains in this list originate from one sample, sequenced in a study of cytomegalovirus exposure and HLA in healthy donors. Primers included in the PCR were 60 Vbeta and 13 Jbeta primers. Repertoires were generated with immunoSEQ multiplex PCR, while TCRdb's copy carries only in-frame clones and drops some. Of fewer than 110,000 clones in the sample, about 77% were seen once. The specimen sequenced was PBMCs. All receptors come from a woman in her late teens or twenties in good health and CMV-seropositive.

The chain's CDR3 is CASSFRISGEQYF. The CDR3 DNA sequence: TGCGCCAGCAGCTTTAGGATTAGCGGGGAGCAGTACTTC. The rearrangement joins TRBV5-1 to TRBJ2-7; 7 bases are a match to TRBD2. V shed 2 bases, J shed 7 bases, and the junction held 6 bases outside the gene matches. The germline CDR1 and CDR2 sequences are SGHRS and YFSETQ. The CDR3 loop spans 13 amino acids.

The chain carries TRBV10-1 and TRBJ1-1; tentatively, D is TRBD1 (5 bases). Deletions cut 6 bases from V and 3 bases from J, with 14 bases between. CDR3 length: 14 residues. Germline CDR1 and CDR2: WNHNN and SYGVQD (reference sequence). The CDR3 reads CASSPDSSDTEAFF. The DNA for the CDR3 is TGCGCCAGCAGCCCTGACAGTTCCGACACTGAAGCTTTCTTT.

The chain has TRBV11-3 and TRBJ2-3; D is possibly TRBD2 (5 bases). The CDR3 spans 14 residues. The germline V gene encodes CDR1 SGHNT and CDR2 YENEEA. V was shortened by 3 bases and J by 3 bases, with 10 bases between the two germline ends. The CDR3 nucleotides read TGTGCCAGCAGCTTGGGCGGACTTACAGATACGCAGTATTTT. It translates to CASSLGGLTDTQYF.

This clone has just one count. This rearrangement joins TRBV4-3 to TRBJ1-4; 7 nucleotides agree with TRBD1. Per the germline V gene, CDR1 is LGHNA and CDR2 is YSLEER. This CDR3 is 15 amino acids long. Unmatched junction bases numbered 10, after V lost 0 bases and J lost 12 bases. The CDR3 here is CASSQDRAGGGELFF. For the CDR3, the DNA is TGCGCCAGCAGCCAAGATCGGGCAGGGGGAGGTGAACTGTTTTTT.

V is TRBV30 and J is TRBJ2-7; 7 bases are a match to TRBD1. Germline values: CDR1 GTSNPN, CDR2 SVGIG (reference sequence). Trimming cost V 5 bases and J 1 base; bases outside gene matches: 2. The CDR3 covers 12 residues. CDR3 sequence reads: CAWGGQSYEQYF. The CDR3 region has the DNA TGTGCCTGGGGGGGACAGTCCTACGAGCAGTACTTC.